These 25 T cell receptor beta chains share one sample of origin, sequenced in a study of CXCR3-negative and CXCR3-positive naive CD8 T cells. It was by 5' RACE with UMI labels that the TRB cDNA libraries were prepared. TCRdb re-called the 5' RACE reads, yielding one record per CDR3 amino acid sequence without DNA. Its table lists tens of thousands of distinct CDR3 sequences. Material: naive CXCR3- CD8+ T cells from blood. Sample subset: CD45RO-CCR7+CD27+CD95- naive CD8+ T cells lacking CXCR3 (TNR3-). The receptors stem from a human donor in good health. Some clones in this sample may be carry-over from other donors' samples.

The gene calls are TRBV19 and TRBJ1-1. This CDR3 spans 14 amino acids. Germline CDR1 is LNHDA and CDR2 is SQIVND (reference sequence). CDR3: CASTHRPEGTEAFF.

The chain joins TRBV27 to TRBJ2-5. Germline CDR1 and CDR2: MNHEY and SMNVEV (reference sequence). This CDR3 region has 14 residues. The CDR3 sequence: CASSFFGIQETQYF.

This sequence joins TRBV9 and TRBJ2-3. Germline loops: CDR1 SGDLS, CDR2 YYNGEE. The CDR3 has 15 residues. CDR3 in amino acids: CASSVEGVVTDTQYF.

The chain links TRBV4-3 to TRBJ2-1; the D gene TCRdb calls, TRBD1, cannot be checked with no DNA. The V gene's germline CDR1 is LGHNA and CDR2 YSLEER. The CDR3 is 15 residues long. The chain's CDR3 is CASSPGESSYNEQFF.

The rearrangement joins TRBV28 to TRBJ2-3; the D gene TCRdb calls, TRBD1, cannot be checked with no DNA. Per the germline V gene, CDR1 is MDHEN and CDR2 is SYDVKM. The CDR3 sequence is 15 residues long. CDR3 protein: CASSPPTGSPETQYF.

This chain connects TRBV29-1 to TRBJ2-5; lacking DNA, the TRBD1 call made by TCRdb goes unchecked. CDR1 is SQVTM, CDR2 ANQGSEA, per germline. This CDR3 contains 15 residues. The CDR3 loop reads CSVEIPGQYQETQYF.

The V gene is TRBV28, the J gene TRBJ2-4; there is no DNA to check the TCRdb D call of TRBD1. The germline V gene encodes CDR1 MDHEN and CDR2 SYDVKM. The CDR3 is 14 amino acids. The CDR3 sequence: CASDPGQGPNIQYF.

The genes are TRBV24-1 and TRBJ2-1. CDR1 KGHDR and CDR2 SFDVKD come from the germline V gene. CDR3 size: 16 residues. The CDR3 here is CATSDPEGLSYNEQFF.

The chain uses TRBV7-8 and TRBJ1-2; TCRdb lists TRBD1, though no DNA is available to test this call. The CDR3 covers 16 residues. Germline values: CDR1 SGHVS, CDR2 FQNEAQ. The CDR3 loop is CASSLDLDTVLDGYTF.

The chain recombines TRBV12-3 or TRBV12-4 with TRBJ2-1. The CDR3 is 15 residues long. The CDR3 spells CASSQVSNYYNEQFF.

This rearrangement joins TRBV28 to TRBJ2-1; TCRdb's D gene call, TRBD1, goes unchecked for lack of DNA. CDR3 length: 15 amino acids. Germline V lookup: CDR1 MDHEN, CDR2 SYDVKM. The CDR3 is CASQDGTGFYNEQFF.

The V gene is TRBV18, the J gene TRBJ2-4; TCRdb lists TRBD2, though no DNA is available to test this call. CDR1 is KGHSH and CDR2 is LQKENI in the germline V gene. The CDR3 sequence is 16 residues long. CDR3 region: CASSPVTRGSKNIQYF.

The chain recombines TRBV7-6 with TRBJ2-1; TCRdb outputs TRBD2, but without DNA this stays unchecked. Germline values: CDR1 SGHVS, CDR2 FNYEAQ. CDR3 size: 16 residues. The CDR3 spells CASSLLLAVPYNEQFF.

The V and J genes are TRBV7-7 and TRBJ2-5; TCRdb designates TRBD2, a call that cannot be tested without DNA. Germline V gives CDR1 SSHAT, CDR2 FNYEAQ (reference sequence). The CDR3 runs to 16 residues. The CDR3 spells CASSLEGTALWETQYF.

The V gene is TRBV7-9, the J gene TRBJ1-1; TCRdb's D gene call, TRBD1, goes unchecked for lack of DNA. There are 16 residues in the CDR3. The germline gives CDR1 SEHNR, CDR2 FQNEAQ (reference sequence). Here the CDR3 reads CASSLAPSAQGAKAFF.

The J gene is TRBJ2-7, the V gene TRBV5-4; without DNA, the TCRdb call of TRBD1 cannot be checked. Per germline, CDR1 SGHNT and CDR2 YYREEE (reference sequence). This CDR3 is built from 13 residues. This chain's CDR3 is CASSFAGGYEQYF.

The rearrangement joins TRBV7-9 to TRBJ1-2. CDR3 length: 13 residues. Per the germline V gene, CDR1 is SEHNR and CDR2 is FQNEAQ (reference sequence). The CDR3 here is CASSLAVQDGYTF.

The V gene is TRBV7-2, the J gene TRBJ2-7. Germline V gives CDR1 SGHTA, CDR2 FQGNSA. This CDR3 has 14 residues. CDR3: CASSFATSIDEQYF.

The rearrangement uses TRBV7-6 and TRBJ2-1; TCRdb names TRBD2, which stays unverified in the absence of DNA. Germline V gene lookup returns CDR1 SGHVS and CDR2 FNYEAQ. The CDR3 loop spans 15 amino acids. Here the CDR3 reads CASSFGAGGGNEQFF.

This chain uses TRBV28 with TRBJ2-7; the TRBD1 assignment by TCRdb is unverifiable without DNA. The CDR3 totals 14 residues. Germline CDR1 MDHEN, CDR2 SYDVKM. The CDR3 loop reads CACSLQRRVYEQYF.

This rearrangement joins TRBV7-3 to TRBJ2-1; lacking DNA, the TRBD1 call made by TCRdb goes unchecked. CDR3 length: 16 amino acids. The germline CDR1 and CDR2 sequences are SGHTA and FQGTGA. The CDR3 loop reads CASSVGTPSSYNEQFF.

This rearrangement joins TRBV7-9 to TRBJ2-3; with no DNA, the TCRdb D assignment of TRBD2 cannot be verified. The germline CDR1 and CDR2 sequences are SEHNR and FQNEAQ (reference sequence). The CDR3 is 16 residues long. CDR3 amino acids: CASRLPSSLSTDTQYF.

V gene TRBV29-1 combines with J gene TRBJ2-1; TCRdb outputs TRBD2, but without DNA this stays unchecked. Germline lookup yields CDR1 SQVTM and CDR2 ANQGSEA. The CDR3 sequence is 13 residues long. This CDR3 is CSVGLAGRDEQFF.

The genes are TRBV18 and TRBJ2-7; TCRdb proposes TRBD1, but this gene call is untestable without DNA. Looked up from germline, CDR1 is KGHSH and CDR2 is LQKENI. This CDR3 is 15 amino acids long. This chain's CDR3 is CASSPPMGQGSAQYF.

This chain links TRBV29-1 with TRBJ2-3; the D gene TCRdb calls, TRBD2, cannot be checked with no DNA. The CDR3 covers 13 residues. CDR1 is SQVTM and CDR2 is ANQGSEA in the germline V gene. CDR3 loop: CSVVSGITDTQYF.